Listed below are T cell receptor beta chains from one sample, sequenced in a study of blood T cell repertoires in COVID-19. Assay: immunoSEQ multiplex PCR; the TCRdb copy retains only in-frame clones and omits some. The table lists 310,000 or so clones, roughly 90% of them singletons. The source material was peripheral blood. Receptors originate from a woman aged 50 to 60 with active or convalescent COVID-19. Each CDR3 is given with its conserved first and last residue. Each record gives: J gene, clone size, V gene, D gene, CDR3 protein, CDR3 DNA. D genes are given only for firm matches. Size is omitted from some rows. Given values are once, few, many or a class for expanded clones.

TRBJ2-7	NA	TRBV11-3	NA	CASSQGQSSYEQYF	TGTGCCAGCAGCCAGGGACAAAGCTCCTACGAGCAGTACTTC
TRBJ2-2	NA	TRBV16	TRBD1	CASSQSPGGAYGGELFF	TGTGCCAGCAGCCAATCTCCAGGGGGCGCATACGGCGGGGAGCTGTTTTTT
TRBJ2-2	NA	TRBV28	TRBD2	CASSTGKREATGELFF	TGTGCCAGCAGCACAGGGAAGCGGGAGGCCACCGGGGAGCTGTTTTTT
TRBJ1-2	NA	TRBV5-1	TRBD1	CASSSIQGAHGYTF	TGCGCCAGCAGCTCAATCCAGGGGGCGCATGGCTACACCTTC
TRBJ2-1	NA	TRBV7-3	NA	CASSLGLANYNEQFF	TGTGCCAGCAGCTTGGGTCTAGCGAACTACAATGAGCAGTTCTTC
TRBJ2-2	NA	TRBV9	TRBD1	CASSMRTGNTGELFF	TGTGCCAGCAGCATGAGGACAGGGAACACCGGGGAGCTGTTTTTT
TRBJ2-7	NA	TRBV30	TRBD2	CALGTSGAFGYEQYF	TGTGCCCTCGGGACTAGCGGGGCTTTCGGCTACGAGCAGTACTTC
TRBJ1-3	NA	TRBV5-4	TRBD1	CASSADRFGNTIYF	TGTGCCAGCAGCGCGGACAGGTTTGGAAACACCATATATTTT
TRBJ1-2	NA	TRBV28	NA	CASSLRRGPYGYTF	TGTGCCAGCAGTTTACGGAGGGGACCCTATGGCTACACCTTC
TRBJ1-4	NA	TRBV4-1	TRBD1	CASTSGQGNEKLFF	TGCGCCAGCACCAGCGGACAGGGTAATGAAAAACTGTTTTTT
TRBJ2-3	NA	TRBV7-8	NA	CASTLRAGSTDTQYF	TGTGCCAGCACCTTAAGGGCGGGAAGCACAGATACGCAGTATTTT
TRBJ2-7	NA	TRBV5-1	NA	CASSLVSQGSEQYF	TGCGCCAGCAGCTTGGTATCTCAGGGATCCGAGCAGTACTTC
TRBJ2-5	once	TRBV7-6	TRBD2	CASSLAGGEETQYF	TGTGCCAGCAGCTTAGCGGGAGGGGAAGAGACCCAGTACTTC
TRBJ1-2	NA	TRBV7-2	NA	CASSSGIETANYGYTF	TGTGCCAGCAGCTCTGGAATCGAGACAGCTAACTATGGCTACACCTTC
TRBJ2-3	NA	TRBV4-3	TRBD2	CASSQGLAGPRDTQYF	TGCGCCAGCAGCCAGGGACTAGCGGGCCCCAGAGATACGCAGTATTTT
TRBJ2-1	NA	TRBV4-1	TRBD2	CASSSPGLADNNEQFF	TGCGCCAGCAGCTCCCCGGGACTAGCGGATAACAATGAGCAGTTCTTC
TRBJ1-5	NA	TRBV19	TRBD1	CASSLWAGGDQPQHF	TGTGCCAGTAGCTTATGGGCAGGGGGCGATCAGCCCCAGCATTTT
TRBJ2-7	NA	TRBV7-2	TRBD2	CASSQRGLAAVEQYF	TGTGCCAGCAGCCAAAGGGGACTAGCCGCCGTCGAGCAGTACTTC
TRBJ1-4	NA	TRBV30	TRBD1	CAWKQGDNEKLFF	TGTGCCTGGAAGCAGGGGGATAATGAAAAACTGTTTTTT
TRBJ1-2	NA	TRBV4-1	NA	CASSPSGMLSYGYTF	TGCGCCAGCAGCCCATCAGGGATGTTGAGCTATGGCTACACCTTC
TRBJ1-2	NA	TRBV3-1/TRBV3-2	NA	CASSQGLTAGPFLYTF	TGTGCCAGCAGCCAAGGCCTTACGGCGGGACCATTTCTCTACACCTTC
TRBJ2-7	NA	TRBV27	TRBD1	CASSFGTGGDEQYF	TGTGCCAGCAGTTTTGGGACAGGGGGCGACGAGCAGTACTTC
TRBJ1-1	few	TRBV7-9	NA	CASSPSPQPGTEAFF	TGTGCCAGCAGCCCCTCCCCGCAGCCCGGGACTGAAGCTTTCTTT
TRBJ2-6	NA	TRBV19	TRBD1	CASSDPGQGDSGANVLTF	TGTGCCAGTAGTGACCCGGGACAGGGCGACTCTGGGGCCAACGTCCTGACTTTC
TRBJ1-1	NA	TRBV7-5	NA	CARSSSRVVKCGGEAFF	TGTGCCAGAAGCTCCTCGAGGGTAGTTAAGTGTGGGGGGGAAGCTTTCTTT
TRBJ2-5	NA	TRBV7-9	NA	CASSLGASNLAKTQYF	TGTGCCAGCAGCTTAGGGGCCTCCAACTTGGCAAAGACCCAGTACTTC
TRBJ1-2	NA	TRBV19	TRBD1	CASISDRRNYGYTF	TGTGCCAGTATCTCGGACAGGAGAAACTATGGCTACACCTTC
TRBJ2-7	NA	TRBV15	TRBD1	CATSTGGTGNEQYF	TGTGCCACCAGCACAGGGGGCACGGGTAACGAGCAGTACTTC
TRBJ2-7	NA	TRBV6-5	NA	CASSYGDYRVGYEQYF	TGTGCCAGCAGTTATGGGGACTACAGGGTTGGTTACGAGCAGTACTTC
TRBJ1-6	few	TRBV7-8	TRBD1	CASSLVGQGNSPLHF	TGTGCCAGCAGCTTAGTGGGACAGGGTAATTCACCCCTCCACTTT
TRBJ2-1	NA	TRBV4-2	NA	CASSQVGDNEQFF	TGTGCCAGCAGCCAAGTGGGCGACAATGAGCAGTTCTTC
TRBJ1-1	once	TRBV28	NA	CASSLGGPRRGNTEAFF	TGTGCCAGCAGTTTAGGCGGTCCCCGACGTGGGAACACTGAAGCTTTCTTT
TRBJ2-7	NA	TRBV7-9	NA	CASSSPPYSTGTYEQYF	TGTGCCAGCAGCTCTCCACCCTACTCAACAGGAACCTACGAGCAGTACTTC
TRBJ1-3	NA	TRBV5-1	TRBD1	CASSLGTGHGNTIYF	TGCGCCAGCAGCTTGGGGACAGGCCATGGAAACACCATATATTTT
TRBJ2-2	once	TRBV7-2	NA	CASSVGASVDTGELFF	TGTGCCAGCAGCGTAGGGGCTAGCGTGGACACCGGGGAGCTGTTTTTT
TRBJ1-6	NA	TRBV6-2/TRBV6-3	NA	CASSYFVESPLHF	TGTGCCAGCAGTTACTTCGTAGAGTCACCCCTCCACTTT
TRBJ2-7	once	TRBV9	NA	CASSVGNSGEQYF	TGTGCCAGCAGCGTAGGGAACAGCGGGGAGCAGTACTTC
TRBJ1-4	NA	TRBV6-5	NA	CASSYSTGIGEKLFF	TGTGCCAGCAGTTACTCGACGGGGATCGGTGAAAAACTGTTTTTT
TRBJ1-6	NA	TRBV9	NA	CASSPENYPPSPLHF	TGTGCCAGCAGCCCCGAGAACTACCCCCCTTCACCCCTCCACTTT
TRBJ1-1	once	TRBV4-2	NA	CASSQARNTEAFF	TGTGCCAGCAGCCAAGCCAGGAACACTGAAGCTTTCTTT